What follows are 19 T cell receptor beta chains derived from one specimen sequenced in a study of shared clonotypes between healthy human individuals (dated by TCRdb to between 2020 and 2021). Library generation was performed with the immunoSEQ multiplex PCR assay. TCRdb took this table from immuneACCESS and kept in-frame rearrangements with V and J called. Such tables lack part of the clones; where checked against another copy, unresolved V genes explain under half of the gap, and the rest is unexplained. The sample table shows roughly 2.2 million clones, and approximately 93% are seen once. Of the sample, roughly 0.36% is held by the ten largest clones. The sequenced material came from naive CD4+ T cells from PBMCs. According to the study, the label for this sample's cell subset or site signals: CD45RA+ positively selected. The receptors derive from a man in his late teens or twenties in good health. Some clones in this sample may be carry-over from other donors' samples.

The V and J genes are TRBV10-3 and TRBJ2-1, with D possibly TRBD1 on 7 matching bases. The CDR3 totals 14 residues. CDR1 and CDR2 from the germline V gene are ENHRY and SYGVKD. V lost 10 bases and J 2 bases, leaving 15 bases between the germline ends. DNA for the CDR3: TGTGCCAGCCAGGGGGGAGTACCCTACAATGAGCAGTTCTTC. As protein: CASQGGVPYNEQFF.

The chain carries TRBV18 and TRBJ2-5; 10 bases are a match to TRBD2. V shed 4 bases and J 1 base; nucleotides not matched to a gene: 9. Germline V CDR1 and CDR2: KGHSH, LQKENI. This CDR3 has 17 amino acids. The CDR3 DNA follows: TGTGCCAGCTCACTCCTACTAGCGGGATTGCCCCAAGAGACCCAGTACTTC. Translation: CASSLLLAGLPQETQYF.

The chain combines TRBV7-2 with TRBJ2-3; D not resolved. Trimming took off 4 bases at V and 2 bases at J, with 16 bases between the two ends. This CDR3 contains 16 residues. Germline loops: CDR1 SGHTA, CDR2 FQGNSA. As DNA, the CDR3 is TGTGCCAGCAGCTACGAATTCCGTGCTACCACAGATACGCAGTATTTT. This encodes CASSYEFRATTDTQYF.

Of note for this clone: Distinct nucleotide sequences in the sample also encode this CDR3. This rearrangement joins TRBV28 to TRBJ1-5; D perhaps matches TRBD1 (5 bases). Per the germline V gene, CDR1 is MDHEN and CDR2 is SYDVKM. The CDR3 totals 13 residues. Trimming took 3 bases from V and 6 from J, leaving 9 bases between them. Written as DNA, the CDR3 is TGTGCCAGCAGTTTCCCGGGGGGTCAGCCCCAGCATTTT. It codes for CASSFPGGQPQHF.

V usage is TRBV5-1 and J usage is TRBJ1-4; D uncertain. This CDR3 is 17 amino acids long. Trimming took off 4 bases at V and 4 bases at J, with 20 bases between the two ends. The V gene's germline CDR1 is SGHRS and CDR2 YFSETQ. CDR3 DNA: TGCGCCAGCAGCAACGGACTCCAGGCGGACGGTAATGAAAAACTGTTTTTT. Translated, it gives CASSNGLQADGNEKLFF.

The sample holds one count of this clone. Other DNA sequences within the sample encode an identical CDR3. V gene TRBV6-5 combines with J gene TRBJ2-5; 8 bases are shared with TRBD2. The V gene end was trimmed by 4 bases and the J gene end by 5 bases; junction bases not matched to a gene: 3. This CDR3 comprises 13 residues. CDR1 and CDR2 from the germline V gene are MNHEY and SVGAGI. DNA for the CDR3: TGTGCCAGCAGTTCTACGGGAGGGGAGACCCAGTACTTC. Its translation is CASSSTGGETQYF.

The DNA for the CDR3 is TGTGCCAGCAGCTTACTGCCCGGGACCCAAGAGACCCAGTACTTC. This codes for CASSLLPGTQETQYF. This chain links TRBV7-3 with TRBJ2-5; D is perhaps TRBD1 or TRBD2 (5 bases each). Per the germline V gene, CDR1 is SGHTA and CDR2 is FQGTGA. Trimming stripped 2 bases from V and 1 base from J, with 11 bases between. This CDR3 is built from 15 residues.

The V gene is TRBV28, the J gene TRBJ2-2; no reliable D call. With 7 bases removed from V and 1 base from J, the gap between germline ends came to 16 bases. The CDR3 length is 16 residues. Per the germline V gene, CDR1 is MDHEN and CDR2 is SYDVKM. The CDR3 region is CASTTIGVQNTGELFF. The CDR3 region has the DNA TGTGCCAGCACCACCATAGGAGTTCAGAACACCGGGGAGCTGTTTTTT.

Details on this clone: The sample has other DNA sequences that encode this CDR3 too. J is TRBJ1-3 and V is TRBV5-1; 7 bases line up with TRBD1. After removal of 4 bases from V and 1 base from J, the junction contained 2 bases not matched to a gene. Looked up from germline, CDR1 is SGHRS and CDR2 is YFSETQ. This CDR3 region has 14 residues. CDR3 sequence (DNA): TGCGCCAGCAGCCCGACAGGGTCTGGAAACACCATATATTTT. This codes for CASSPTGSGNTIYF.

In this sample, this clone turned up a few times. V gene TRBV19 combines with J gene TRBJ1-5; D possibly corresponds to TRBD1 (5 bases). This CDR3 spans 14 amino acids. Trimming took 4 bases from V and 4 from J, leaving 11 bases between them. Per the germline V gene, CDR1 is LNHDA and CDR2 is SQIVND (reference sequence). CDR3 in amino acids: CASSRGTGNQPQHF. Here the CDR3 DNA reads TGTGCCAGTAGTAGGGGGACGGGGAATCAGCCCCAGCATTTT.

Remarks on this clone: The sample contains more than one DNA sequence encoding this CDR3. The rearrangement links TRBV5-1 to TRBJ2-1, with TRBD2 matching over 12 bases. The V gene's germline CDR1 is SGHRS and CDR2 YFSETQ. There are 17 residues in the CDR3. Trimming removed 1 base from V and 0 bases from J; junction bases left unmatched: 2. The CDR3 loop is CASSLLAGGSSYNEQFF. DNA for the CDR3: TGCGCCAGCAGCTTGCTAGCGGGAGGGAGCTCCTACAATGAGCAGTTCTTC.

This clone turned up a few times. The chain carries TRBV30 and TRBJ1-1; a weak D match, TRBD1 (5 bases). The CDR3 loop spans 13 amino acids. Trimming removed 6 bases at V and 2 bases at J, with 13 bases between. Germline CDR1 is GTSNPN and CDR2 is SVGIG (reference sequence). This CDR3 reads CACTTETNTEAFF. As DNA, the CDR3 is TGTGCCTGCACGACAGAGACCAACACTGAAGCTTTCTTT.

V usage is TRBV5-1 and J usage is TRBJ2-7; possible D gene TRBD1, 5 bases. In germline, CDR1 is SGHRS, CDR2 YFSETQ. Deletions cut 0 bases from V and 1 base from J, with 23 bases between. The CDR3 covers 19 residues. The CDR3 reads CASSLAFTGAVGLSYEQYF. DNA for the CDR3: TGCGCCAGCAGCTTGGCCTTTACAGGCGCGGTTGGCCTATCCTACGAGCAGTACTTC.

The chain couples TRBV4-1 to TRBJ1-4; 8 bases agree with TRBD1. The CDR3 is made up of 15 amino acids. The trim removed 4 bases at V and 4 bases at J, leaving 5 bases unmatched. The germline V gene encodes CDR1 MGHRA and CDR2 YSYEKL. This CDR3 reads CASSPRQGSNEKLFF. CDR3 sequence (DNA): TGCGCCAGCAGCCCTAGACAGGGGAGTAATGAAAAACTGTTTTTT.

The chain has TRBV5-1 and TRBJ1-5, with D perhaps TRBD1 (5 bases). The CDR3 has 14 residues. V was trimmed by 2 bases and J by 5 bases, leaving 11 bases between them. Germline CDR1 is SGHRS and CDR2 is YFSETQ. The CDR3 DNA is TGCGCCAGCAGCTTAGCAGGGACGGATCAGCCCCAGCATTTT. Its protein product is CASSLAGTDQPQHF.

The rearrangement uses TRBV7-8 and TRBJ1-1, with 8 bases lining up with TRBD1. The CDR3 loop spans 16 amino acids. The trim removed 5 bases at V and 1 base at J, leaving 9 bases unmatched. The germline V gene has CDR1 SGHVS and CDR2 FQNEAQ. CDR3 sequence: CASSPIVGTGNTEAFF. For the CDR3, the DNA is TGTGCCAGCAGCCCGATCGTTGGGACAGGGAACACTGAAGCTTTCTTT.

The V and J genes are TRBV5-1 and TRBJ2-1, with 13 nucleotides matching TRBD2. CDR1 and CDR2 (germline): SGHRS, YFSETQ. Trimming took 3 bases from V and 6 from J; bases not matched to a gene: 3. The CDR3 loop spans 15 amino acids. The DNA of the CDR3 is TGCGCCAGCAGCTGGGGGACTAGCGGGGTCAATGAGCAGTTCTTC. It specifies CASSWGTSGVNEQFF.

The chain uses TRBV28 and TRBJ1-2; 10 nucleotides agree with TRBD1. The CDR3 consists of 17 residues. CDR1 MDHEN and CDR2 SYDVKM come from the germline V gene. The trim removed 5 bases at V and 1 base at J, leaving 10 bases unmatched. CDR3: CASSPGTGATLNYGYTF. DNA for the CDR3: TGTGCCAGCAGTCCCGGGACAGGGGCTACCCTTAACTATGGCTACACCTTC.

The CDR3 spells CASSLQYPGANVLTF. Written as DNA, the CDR3 is TGTGCCAGCAGCTTACAGTATCCTGGGGCCAACGTCCTGACTTTC. This chain links TRBV5-4 with TRBJ2-6; no clear D gene. V dropped 2 bases and J dropped 2 bases, with 8 bases sitting between them. This CDR3 spans 15 amino acids. Germline CDR1 SGHNT, CDR2 YYREEE (reference sequence). The full variable domain, in which reference TRBV5-4 and TRBJ2-6 provide the parts outside the CDR3, is ETGVTQSPTHLIKTRGQQVTLRCSSQSGHNTVSWYQQALGQGPQFIFQYYREEENGRGNFPPRFSGLQFPNYSSELNVNALELDDSALYLCASSLQYPGANVLTFGAGSRLTVL.